Listed below are T cell receptor beta chains from one sample, sequenced in a study of blood T cells in healthy people across ages. TCRdb itself ran the 5' RACE reads through MiXCR, one entry per CDR3 protein. The repertoire has around 1,700,000 distinct CDR3 sequences, 28% of them found once; the top ten carry approximately 7.7%. Sequences were obtained from blood. These receptor sequences come from a woman between 25 and 40 years old in good health. Each CDR3 is given with its conserved first and last residue. The D gene is left open where the match is weak. Clone size is stated in some rows and not others, as once, few, many or a class when expanded.

V	J	D	size	DNA	CDR3
TRBV7-2	TRBJ1-2	TRBD1	-	TGTGCCAGCAGCTTGGGGACAGGGCCTACTAACTATGGCTACACCTTC	CASSLGTGPTNYGYTF
TRBV3-1	TRBJ2-5	-	few	TGTGCCAGCAGCCAAGAGTTAGGGTCGGGAGAGACCCAGTACTTC	CASSQELGSGETQYF
TRBV12-3/TRBV12-4	TRBJ2-1	-	many	TGTGCCAGCACCCCGGGGACGGAGCAGTTCTTC	CASTPGTEQFF
TRBV6-2/TRBV6-3	TRBJ2-2	-	-	TGTGCCAGCAGTTTCACCATACAGGGTACCGGGGAGCTGTTTTTT	CASSFTIQGTGELFF
TRBV6-1	TRBJ1-1	-	-	TGTGCCAGCAGTGAAGTGAACAGGGTCACTGAAGCTTTCTTT	CASSEVNRVTEAFF
TRBV29-1	TRBJ2-3	-	few	TGCAGCGTTGACGGGCAGGGACGGGCAGATACGCAGTATTTT	CSVDGQGRADTQYF
TRBV4-3	TRBJ1-2	TRBD1	many	TGCGCCAGCAGCCAAGAGAGACAGGGGCGCTACACCTTC	CASSQERQGRYTF
TRBV10-3	TRBJ2-4	-	-	TGTGCCACCACTACGGGGATCCTAGGAGGCTATGAGCAGTACTTC	CATTTGILGGYEQYF
TRBV15	TRBJ2-7	-	-	TGTGCCACCGGCAGAGATCCCCTATACGAGCAGTACTTC	CATGRDPLYEQYF
TRBV20-1	TRBJ2-4	-	once	TGCAGTGCTGGTGGGACAGCCAAAAACATTCAGTACTTC	CSAGGTAKNIQYF
TRBV12-3/TRBV12-4	TRBJ2-6	-	-	TGTGCCAGCAGTTTTTTCGGACGGGGGAGGTCTGGGGCCAACGTCCTGACTTTC	CASSFFGRGRSGANVLTF
TRBV29-1	TRBJ2-5	-	-	TGCAGCGTTGAAAAGGGAAGGGGAGAGACCCAGTACTTC	CSVEKGRGETQYF
TRBV7-6	TRBJ1-1	-	-	TGTGCCAGCAGCTTGTCTACAGGAGAACGCGCTGAAGCTTTCTTT	CASSLSTGERAEAFF
TRBV29-1	TRBJ2-1	TRBD2	many	TGCAGCGTGGGTCTGATTACTAGCGGGAGCTCCTACAATGAGCAGTTCTTC	CSVGLITSGSSYNEQFF
TRBV20-1	TRBJ2-1	TRBD2	few	TGCAGTGCCCCGGTAGCGGGGCGCTACAATGAGCAGTTCTTC	CSAPVAGRYNEQFF
TRBV20-1	TRBJ1-6	-	-	TGCAGTGCTAGAGGGACCTTGTATAATTCGCCCCCCCACTTT	CSARGTLYNSPPHF
TRBV6-6	TRBJ2-7	TRBD2	many	TGTGCCAGCAGTTACTCGCCTAGCGGGCACTCCTACGAGCAGTACTTC	CASSYSPSGHSYEQYF
TRBV7-7	TRBJ1-5	-	few	TGTGCCAGCACCCAAATCGCAGCCCCTCCCAATCAGCCCCAGCATTTT	CASTQIAAPPNQPQHF
TRBV2	TRBJ2-7	TRBD2	-	TGTGCCAGTAGTTCCGCCGGGGGGGAGTCAAGCGAGCAGTACTTC	CASSSAGGESSEQYF
TRBV7-2	TRBJ2-3	-	-	TGTGCCAGCAGCAAGAACAGGCCCGGAGGCACAGATACGCAGTATTTT	CASSKNRPGGTDTQYF
TRBV27	TRBJ2-1	TRBD2	-	TGTGCCAGCAGTATTACTAGCGGGAGTTGGTTCTTC	CASSITSGSWFF
TRBV10-3	TRBJ1-2	-	many	TGTGCCATCAGTGATGAGGCGAGGGGCTACACCTTC	CAISDEARGYTF
TRBV20-1	TRBJ1-1	-	few	TGCAGTGCCACCTACCCAGGGGTCACTGAAGCTTTCTTT	CSATYPGVTEAFF
TRBV7-2	TRBJ2-7	TRBD2	many	TGTGCCAGCAGCTTCAGACTAGCGGGAGCCGCCTACGAGCAGTACTTC	CASSFRLAGAAYEQYF
TRBV7-2	TRBJ1-2	TRBD1	-	TGTGCCAGCAGCCTAAAGGGACAGAACTATGGCTACACCTTC	CASSLKGQNYGYTF